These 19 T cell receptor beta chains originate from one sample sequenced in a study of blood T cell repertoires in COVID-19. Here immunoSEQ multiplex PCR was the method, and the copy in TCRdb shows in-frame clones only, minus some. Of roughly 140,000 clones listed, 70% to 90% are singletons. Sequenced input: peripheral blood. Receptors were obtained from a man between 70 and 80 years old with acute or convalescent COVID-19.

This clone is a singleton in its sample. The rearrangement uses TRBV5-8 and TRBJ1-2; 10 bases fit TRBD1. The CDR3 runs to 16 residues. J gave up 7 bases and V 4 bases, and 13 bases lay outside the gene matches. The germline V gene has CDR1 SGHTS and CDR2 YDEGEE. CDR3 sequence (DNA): TGTGCCAGCAGCGAACCGGGACAGGGGTACCTGAGTGGCTACACCTTC. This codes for CASSEPGQGYLSGYTF. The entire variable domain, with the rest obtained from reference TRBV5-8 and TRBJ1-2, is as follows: EAGVTQSPTHLIKTRGQQATLRCSPISGHTSVYWYQQALGLGLQFLLWYDEGEERNRGNFPPRFSGRQFPNYSSELNVNALELEDSALYLCASSEPGQGYLSGYTFGSGTRLTVV.

The DNA for the CDR3 is TGTGCCAGCGTTAGCGGGGGGGCATGGAACATTCAGTACTTC. Residues: CASVSGGAWNIQYF. The rearrangement joins TRBV28 to TRBJ2-4; 11 bases fit TRBD2. Germline V lookup: CDR1 MDHEN, CDR2 SYDVKM. CDR3 size: 14 residues. J gave up 7 bases and V 8 bases, and 7 bases lay outside the gene matches.

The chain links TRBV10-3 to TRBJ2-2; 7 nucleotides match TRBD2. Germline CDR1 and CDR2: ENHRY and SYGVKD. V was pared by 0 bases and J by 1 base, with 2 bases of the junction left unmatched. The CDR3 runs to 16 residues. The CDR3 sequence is CAISESPSGNTGELFF. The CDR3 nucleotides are TGTGCCATCAGTGAGTCGCCTAGCGGGAACACCGGGGAGCTGTTTTTT.

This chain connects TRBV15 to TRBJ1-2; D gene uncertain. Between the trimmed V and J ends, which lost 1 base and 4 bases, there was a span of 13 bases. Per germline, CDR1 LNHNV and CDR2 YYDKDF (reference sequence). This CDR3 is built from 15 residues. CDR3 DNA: TGTGCCACCAGCAGAGGTAGGAGACTGTCCTATGGCTACACCTTC. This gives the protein CATSRGRRLSYGYTF.

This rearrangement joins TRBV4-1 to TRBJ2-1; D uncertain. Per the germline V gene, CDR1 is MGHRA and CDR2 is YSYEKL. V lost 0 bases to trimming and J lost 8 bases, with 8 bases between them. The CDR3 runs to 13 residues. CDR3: CASSQDFFDEQFF. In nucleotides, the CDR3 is TGCGCCAGCAGCCAAGATTTTTTCGATGAGCAGTTCTTC.

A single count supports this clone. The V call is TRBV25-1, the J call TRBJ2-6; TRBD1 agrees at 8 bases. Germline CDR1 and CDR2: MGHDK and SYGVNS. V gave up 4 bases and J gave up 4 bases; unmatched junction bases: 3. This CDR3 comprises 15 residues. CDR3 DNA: TGTGCCAGCAGTGTACAGGGGGTGGGGGCCAACGTCCTGACTTTC. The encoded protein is CASSVQGVGANVLTF.

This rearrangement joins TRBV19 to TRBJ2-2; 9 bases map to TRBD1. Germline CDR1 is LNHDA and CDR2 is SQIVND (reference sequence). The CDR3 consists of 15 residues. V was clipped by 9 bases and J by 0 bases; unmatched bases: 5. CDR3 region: CASRTGEANTGELFF. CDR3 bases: TGTGCCAGCAGGACAGGGGAGGCGAACACCGGGGAGCTGTTTTTT.

CDR3 sequence (DNA): TGCGCCAGCAGCTTGGCCGACGGGGTCTATGGCTACACCTTC. Amino acids: CASSLADGVYGYTF. The gene calls are TRBV5-1 and TRBJ1-2, with D unresolved. The V end lost 0 bases, the J end lost 4 bases, and 10 bases lay between the germline ends. The CDR3 covers 14 residues. The germline gives CDR1 SGHRS, CDR2 YFSETQ.

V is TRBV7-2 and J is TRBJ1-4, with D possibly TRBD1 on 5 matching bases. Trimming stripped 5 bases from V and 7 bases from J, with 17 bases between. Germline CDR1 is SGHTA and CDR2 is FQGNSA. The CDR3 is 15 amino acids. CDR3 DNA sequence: TGTGCCAGCAGCCTACTTACGGGGGTGGGTGAAAAACTGTTTTTT. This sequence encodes CASSLLTGVGEKLFF.

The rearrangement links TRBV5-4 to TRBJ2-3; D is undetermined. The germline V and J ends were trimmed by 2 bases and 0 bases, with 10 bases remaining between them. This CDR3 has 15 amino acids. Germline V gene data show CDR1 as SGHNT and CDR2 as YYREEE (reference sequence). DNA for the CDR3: TGTGCCAGCAGCTTTTGGGCGTTGAGCACAGATACGCAGTATTTT. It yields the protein CASSFWALSTDTQYF.

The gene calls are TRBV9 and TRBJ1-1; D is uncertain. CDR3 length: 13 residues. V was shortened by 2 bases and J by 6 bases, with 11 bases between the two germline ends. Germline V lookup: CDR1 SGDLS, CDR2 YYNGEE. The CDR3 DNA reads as TGTGCCAGCAGCGTCCGCGGGGATTCTGAAGCTTTCTTT. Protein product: CASSVRGDSEAFF.

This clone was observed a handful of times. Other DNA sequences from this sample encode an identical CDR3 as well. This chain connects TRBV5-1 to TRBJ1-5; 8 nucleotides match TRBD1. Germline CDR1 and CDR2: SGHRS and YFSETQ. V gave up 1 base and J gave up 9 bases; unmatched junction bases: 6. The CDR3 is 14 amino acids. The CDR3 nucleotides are TGCGCCAGCAGCTTGACAGGGGGAGGGGGGCCCCAGCATTTT. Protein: CASSLTGGGGPQHF.

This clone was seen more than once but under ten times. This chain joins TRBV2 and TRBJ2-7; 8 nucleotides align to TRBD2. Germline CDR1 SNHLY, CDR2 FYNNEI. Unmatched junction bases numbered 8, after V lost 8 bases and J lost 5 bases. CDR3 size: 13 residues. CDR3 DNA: TGTGCCAGCCATGAAGCGGGAGTGGACGAGCAGTACTTC. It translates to CASHEAGVDEQYF.

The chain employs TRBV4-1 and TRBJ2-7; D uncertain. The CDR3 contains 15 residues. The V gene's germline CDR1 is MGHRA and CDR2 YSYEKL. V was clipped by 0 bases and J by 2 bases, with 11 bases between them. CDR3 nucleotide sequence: TGCGCCAGCAGCCAAGATTCCCCAGGCGCCTACGAGCAGTACTTC. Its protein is CASSQDSPGAYEQYF.

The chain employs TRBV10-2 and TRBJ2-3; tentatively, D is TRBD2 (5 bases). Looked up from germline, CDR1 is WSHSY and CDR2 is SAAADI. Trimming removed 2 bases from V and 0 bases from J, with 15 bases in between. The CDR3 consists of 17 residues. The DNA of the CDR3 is TGCGCCAGCAGTGAGCCCCCGACGAGGGCTAGCACAGATACGCAGTATTTT. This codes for CASSEPPTRASTDTQYF.

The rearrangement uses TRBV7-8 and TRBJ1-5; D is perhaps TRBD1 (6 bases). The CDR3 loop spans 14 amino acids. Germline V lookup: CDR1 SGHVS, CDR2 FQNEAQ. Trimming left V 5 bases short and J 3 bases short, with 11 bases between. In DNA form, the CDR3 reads TGTGCCAGCAGCCCAGGGGAAATCAATCAGCCCCAGCATTTT. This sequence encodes CASSPGEINQPQHF.

The CDR3, as DNA: TGTGCCAGCAGCCTAGGACTAGCGGGAGAGGATACGCAGTATTTT. Its translation is CASSLGLAGEDTQYF. V usage is TRBV5-5 and J usage is TRBJ2-3, with TRBD2 matching 13 bases. The CDR3 loop spans 15 amino acids. Trimming removed 4 bases from V and 6 bases from J; junction bases left unmatched: 5. Germline V gives CDR1 SGHKS, CDR2 YYEKEE (reference sequence).

The CDR3 sequence is CASSSSLRGGSTDTQYF. CDR3 DNA: TGTGCCAGCAGTTCCTCTCTTAGGGGCGGTAGCACAGATACGCAGTATTTT. J is TRBJ2-3 and V is TRBV28; D is perhaps TRBD1 (5 bases). The CDR3 is 17 amino acids. CDR1 is MDHEN, CDR2 SYDVKM, per germline. V shed 4 bases and J shed 0 bases, with 17 bases lying between them.

CDR3 in amino acids: CASSFLAGEGAKNIQYF. DNA of the CDR3: TGTGCCAGCAGCTTCCTAGCGGGAGAGGGGGCCAAAAACATTCAGTACTTC. The chain uses TRBV5-4 and TRBJ2-4; the match to TRBD2 covers 10 bases. This CDR3 spans 17 amino acids. The junction had 6 bases not matched to a gene; V was cut back by 2 bases and J by 1 base. Germline loops: CDR1 SGHNT, CDR2 YYREEE (reference sequence).